This entry describes one TCR beta chain. This clonotype was detected ten times or more. Which antigen it targets is not known. Per-base quality was not reported, and no clone a single base away is much larger than it. This specimen comes from a study of T-cell reconstitution after alpha-beta-depleted transplantation in children listed by TCRdb under 2016. With regard to the full study: The study quantitatively tracked T-cell immune reconstitution after TCRalphabeta/CD19-depleted allogeneic hematopoietic cell transplantation in children using TCR repertoire profiling.

Measured from the cysteine to the phenylalanine, the CDR3 is 16 residues long. The kept DNA is CDR3 alone, 48 bases in frame from the first base. V ends up 4 bases short and J 2 bases short, with an unmatched junction base count of 6. According to the germline V gene (reference sequence), CDR1 reads DFQATT and CDR2 reads SNEGSKA. The library was made by PCR. The run used an Illumina HiSeq 2500. TCR library preparation used molecular barcoding, with unique molecular identifiers applied to normalize quantification of the TCRbeta repertoire. The raw public data were reprocessed by TCRdb itself: fastp quality trimming at Q25, MiXCR clonotype calling, in-frame beta chains only. CDR3 protein duplicates are merged, each entry listing the most common genes and DNA. This sample is represented by a few hundred thousand distinct CDR3 sequences; 10% of them were singletons. The ten largest clones take up 2.4% of the sample.

The sequence was obtained from a human donor who donated a stem cell graft to a child with acute lymphoblastic leukemia. The rearranged segments are TRBV20-1 and TRBJ1-4, and TRBD1 matches 11 of the central bases. The sample in question was PBMCs from the stem cell graft donor, obtained from the stem cell graft. The sequenced DNA: TGCAGTGCTACGGACAGGGGGCGGTCGACTAATGAAAAACTGTTTTTT. It encodes CSATDRGRSTNEKLFF.